The clone carrying this TCR beta chain was observed a handful of times. Its antigen is as yet unknown. This record comes from a study of T cell repertoires in cytomegalovirus infection. Study-level information: CMV infection and matching HLA type were both indicated by public TCR beta signatures.

MiXCR, run by TCRdb on the reads, gives a single entry per CDR3 protein. Here the sample spans about 310,000 distinct CDR3 sequences, about 25% being singletons. Trimming cost V 7 bases and J 1 base; bases outside gene matches: 5. Looked up from germline, CDR1 is SGHKS and CDR2 is YYEKEE (reference sequence). The CDR3 totals 14 residues. General study findings and limits: Ex vivo, HLA-C-restricted CMV-specific TCR beta clonotypes prevailed over the rest of the response.

The source of this sequence is a human donor in good health (CMV status not recorded). Some clones in this sample may be carry-over from other donors' samples. The material sequenced was cultured PBMCs, taken from culture after CMV antigen stimulation. This sequence joins TRBV5-5 and TRBJ1-3; 7 nucleotides line up with TRBD1. As DNA, the CDR3 is TGTGCCAGCTCTATGACAGGGTCTGGAAACACCATATATTTT. Translation gives CASSMTGSGNTIYF. Full variable domain (remainder filled in from reference TRBV5-5 and TRBJ1-3): DAGVTQSPTHLIKTRGQQVTLRCSPISGHKSVSWYQQVLGQGPQFIFQYYEKEERGRGNFPDRFSARQFPNYSSELNVNALLLGDSALYLCASSMTGSGNTIYFGEGSWLTVV.